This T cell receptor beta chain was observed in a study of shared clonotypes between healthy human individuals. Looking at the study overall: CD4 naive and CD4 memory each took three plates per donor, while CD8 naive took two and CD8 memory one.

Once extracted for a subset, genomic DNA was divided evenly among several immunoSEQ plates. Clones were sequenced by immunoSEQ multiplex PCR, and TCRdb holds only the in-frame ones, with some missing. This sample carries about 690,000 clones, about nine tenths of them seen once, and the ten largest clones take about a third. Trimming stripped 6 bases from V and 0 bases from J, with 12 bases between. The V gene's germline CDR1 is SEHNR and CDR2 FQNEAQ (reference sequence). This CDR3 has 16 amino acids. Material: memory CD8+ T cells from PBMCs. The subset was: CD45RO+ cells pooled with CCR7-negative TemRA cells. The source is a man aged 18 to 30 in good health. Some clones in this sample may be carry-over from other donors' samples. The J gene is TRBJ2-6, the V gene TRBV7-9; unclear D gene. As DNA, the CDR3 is TGTGCCAGCAGGGAGCCGGGTATCTCTGGGGCCAACGTCCTGACTTTC. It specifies CASREPGISGANVLTF. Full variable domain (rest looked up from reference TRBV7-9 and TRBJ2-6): DTGVSQNPRHKITKRGQNVTFRCDPISEHNRLYWYRQTLGQGPEFLTYFQNEAQLEKSRLLSDRFSAERPKGSFSTLEIQRTEQGDSAMYLCASREPGISGANVLTFGAGSRLTVL.